These T cell receptor beta chains were read from a single sample in a study of control samples from healthy donors and cancer patients. Using immunoSEQ multiplex PCR, the repertoire was profiled, and TCRdb retains in-frame clones only, with some absent. This table holds about 79,000 clones, approximately 94% found once. The source material was PBMCs. These TCRs come from a woman aged 40-49 years with lung cancer. Each CDR3 is given with its conserved first and last residue. Fields, in order: D gene, J gene, V gene, clone size, CDR3 protein, CDR3 DNA. D genes are given only for firm matches. Expanded clones get a size class; other rows say once, few or many, or leave the size out.

>.|TRBJ2-2|TRBV27|.
CASSKNTGELFF
TGTGCCAGCAGCAAGAACACCGGGGAGCTGTTTTTT
>TRBD2|TRBJ2-1|TRBV3-1/TRBV3-2|.
CASSQGTGGLLGDEQFF
TGTGCCAGCAGCCAAGGGACGGGGGGGCTCCTTGGGGATGAGCAGTTCTTC
>.|TRBJ1-6|TRBV11-1|.
CASSLSNSPLHF
TGTGCCAGCAGCCTCAGTAATTCACCCCTCCACTTT
>TRBD1|TRBJ1-2|TRBV18|.
CASSPGQGSDYGYTF
TGTGCCAGCTCACCTGGACAGGGGAGTGACTATGGCTACACCTTC
>.|TRBJ2-7|TRBV6-5|.
CASSPFAYEQYF
TGTGCCAGCAGCCCCTTCGCCTACGAGCAGTACTTC
>TRBD1|TRBJ1-2|TRBV5-4|.
CASSLGQGPNYGYTF
TGTGCCAGCAGCTTGGGACAGGGGCCTAACTATGGCTACACCTTC
>TRBD1|TRBJ1-1|TRBV19|.
CASRQGAGTEAFF
TGTGCCAGTAGACAGGGGGCGGGCACTGAAGCTTTCTTT
>TRBD1|TRBJ2-5|TRBV5-4|.
CASSLGTGRETQYF
TGTGCCAGCAGCTTGGGGACAGGGAGGGAGACCCAGTACTTC
>.|TRBJ2-7|TRBV7-9|.
CASSPRRRSEQYF
TGTGCCAGCAGCCCCCGTCGTCGATCCGAGCAGTACTTC
>TRBD1|TRBJ2-7|TRBV30|.
CAWRVGQGKYEQYF
TGTGCCTGGAGGGTGGGACAGGGAAAATACGAGCAGTACTTC
>TRBD2|TRBJ2-3|TRBV2|.
CASSGARLAGADTQYF
TGTGCCAGCAGTGGGGCTCGGCTAGCGGGGGCGGATACGCAGTATTTT
>.|TRBJ2-2|TRBV7-9|.
CASSLGEGYTGELFF
TGTGCCAGCAGCTTAGGAGAGGGGTACACCGGGGAGCTGTTTTTT
>.|TRBJ1-5|TRBV20-1|once
CSASSSVNQPQHF
TGCAGTGCTAGTTCTTCAGTAAATCAGCCCCAGCATTTT
>.|TRBJ1-1|TRBV9|.
CASSVAPLNTEAFF
TGTGCCAGCAGCGTAGCGCCGCTGAACACTGAAGCTTTCTTT
>.|TRBJ1-2|TRBV6-5|.
CASSNRQVWNYGYTF
TGTGCCAGCAGTAATCGACAGGTTTGGAACTATGGCTACACCTTC
>.|TRBJ2-3|TRBV5-8|.
CASSRPGDTDTQYF
TGTGCCAGCAGCAGGCCGGGTGACACAGATACGCAGTATTTT
>.|TRBJ2-7|TRBV7-9|.
CASSLVDSSYEQYF
TGTGCCAGCAGCTTAGTGGACTCATCCTACGAGCAGTACTTC
>.|TRBJ2-2|TRBV19|.
CASSMALRSRVAGELFF
TGTGCCAGTAGTATGGCACTGAGGAGTCGGGTTGCCGGGGAGCTGTTTTTT
>.|TRBJ1-4|TRBV6-5|.
CASRRPANEKLFF
TGTGCCAGCAGACGACCAGCTAATGAAAAACTGTTTTTT
>.|TRBJ1-4|TRBV5-6|.
CASSFGEGEKLFF
TGTGCCAGCAGCTTCGGAGAGGGGGAAAAACTGTTTTTT
>.|TRBJ2-1|TRBV27|.
CASSPEVVGSYNEQFF
TGTGCCAGCAGTCCCGAGGTGGTGGGGTCTTACAATGAGCAGTTCTTC
>.|TRBJ2-5|TRBV24-1|.
CATSDRRDGQETQYF
TGTGCCACCAGTGATAGGAGGGACGGCCAAGAGACCCAGTACTTC
>TRBD1|TRBJ2-1|TRBV12-5|.
CASVPGQGYNEQFF
TGTGCTAGCGTCCCGGGACAGGGCTACAATGAGCAGTTCTTC
>.|TRBJ2-7|TRBV27|.
CASREGPTSYEQYF
TGTGCCAGCAGGGAGGGGCCAACCTCCTACGAGCAGTACTTC
>.|TRBJ1-1|TRBV27|once
CASSYLGNTEAFF
TGTGCCAGCAGCTATCTAGGGAACACTGAAGCTTTCTTT